Sequencing of this TCR beta chain was carried out in a study of shared clonotypes between healthy human individuals. Between the trimmed V and J ends, which lost 7 bases and 0 bases, there was a span of 6 bases. Germline values: CDR1 SNHLY, CDR2 FYNNEI. The CDR3 runs to 12 residues. This table comes from immunoSEQ multiplex PCR, and its TCRdb copy is limited to in-frame clones, with some not included. The top ten clones hold around 1.4% of a sample with around 940,000 clones, 76% of them seen once. The source material was memory CD4+ T cells sorted from blood. Subset: CD45RA-negative fraction. The rearrangement joins TRBV2 to TRBJ1-2; D is uncertain. The clonotype comes from a man aged 18 to 29 in good health. This chain's CDR3 is CASTQTNYGYTF. The CDR3 DNA is TGTGCCAGCACTCAGACTAACTATGGCTACACCTTC.